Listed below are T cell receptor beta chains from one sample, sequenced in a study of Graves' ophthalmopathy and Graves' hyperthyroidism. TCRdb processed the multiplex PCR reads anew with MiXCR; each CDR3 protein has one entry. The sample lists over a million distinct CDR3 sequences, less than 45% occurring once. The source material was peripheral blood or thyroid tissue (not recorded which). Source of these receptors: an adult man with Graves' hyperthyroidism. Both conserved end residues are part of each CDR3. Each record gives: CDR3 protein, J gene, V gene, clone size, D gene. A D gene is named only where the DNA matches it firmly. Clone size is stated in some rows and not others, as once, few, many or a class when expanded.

CDR3: CASSFSGPNYGYTF
J: TRBJ1-2
V: TRBV7-9
size: NA
D: NA

CDR3: CASSGNRDIELQPQHF
J: TRBJ1-5
V: TRBV5-6
size: few
D: NA

CDR3: CASSESAGATEAFF
J: TRBJ1-1
V: TRBV25-1
size: many
D: NA

CDR3: CAASSPRTGGEAFF
J: TRBJ1-1
V: TRBV15
size: NA
D: TRBD1

CDR3: CASRALGGEKLFF
J: TRBJ1-4
V: TRBV6-1
size: once
D: NA

CDR3: CATSSPGSGRSSYEQYF
J: TRBJ2-7
V: TRBV24-1
size: NA
D: NA

CDR3: CSARALTRDRGLEKLFF
J: TRBJ1-4
V: TRBV20-1
size: NA
D: NA

CDR3: CASSEQGSYEQYF
J: TRBJ2-7
V: TRBV25-1
size: many
D: NA

CDR3: CATSRNQETQYF
J: TRBJ2-5
V: TRBV15
size: many
D: NA

CDR3: CASSGPAVYEQYF
J: TRBJ2-7
V: TRBV25-1
size: NA
D: NA

CDR3: CASSERGLTYEQYF
J: TRBJ2-7
V: TRBV2
size: NA
D: NA

CDR3: CSARRGGSYNSPLHF
J: TRBJ1-6
V: TRBV20-1
size: NA
D: NA

CDR3: CASSLQGERYEQYF
J: TRBJ2-7
V: TRBV7-8
size: NA
D: NA

CDR3: CASSLVVMKTGELFF
J: TRBJ2-2
V: TRBV7-8
size: few
D: NA

CDR3: CSVEGTSGRALFF
J: TRBJ2-5
V: TRBV29-1
size: few
D: TRBD2

CDR3: CASSAPTGGDYGYTF
J: TRBJ1-2
V: TRBV9
size: many
D: TRBD1

CDR3: CATSLTGQNYEQYF
J: TRBJ2-7
V: TRBV15
size: many
D: NA

CDR3: CSVWDIGTNVLTF
J: TRBJ2-6
V: TRBV29-1
size: NA
D: NA

CDR3: CSASWTAEQYF
J: TRBJ2-7
V: TRBV20-1
size: many
D: NA